This T cell receptor beta chain was found in a study of monozygotic twins with inflammatory bowel disease. No DNA is given; TCRdb re-called the 5' RACE reads and lists each CDR3 protein once. The sample holds 330,000 or so distinct CDR3 sequences. The CDR3 loop spans 13 amino acids. CDR1 is DFQATT and CDR2 is SNEGSKA in the germline V gene (reference sequence). The sequencing sample was made of blood. The chain couples TRBV20-1 to TRBJ2-5; TCRdb indicates TRBD1, and absent DNA this call remains unverified. The receptor was derived from a human donor with ulcerative colitis or Crohn's disease, or a healthy co-twin of an affected twin (not recorded which). This chain's CDR3 is CSAPMTGWETQYF.